This T cell receptor beta chain was observed in a study of PD-1 blockade in classical Hodgkin lymphoma. Libraries were prepared by immunoSEQ multiplex PCR; TCRdb keeps only in-frame clonotypes and omits some of them. The sample lists tens of thousands of clones, 89% occurring once. This CDR3 region has 14 residues. Germline CDR1 and CDR2: MDHEN and SYDVKM. V was trimmed by 5 bases and J by 1 base, leaving 9 bases between them. With no exception, relapse followed autologous stem cell transplantation in all patients, and brentuximab vedotin exposure varied. This TCR was recovered from a human donor with classical Hodgkin lymphoma. The sequences come from peripheral blood mononuclear cells (PBMCs), collected at baseline. The chain recombines TRBV28 with TRBJ2-1; TRBD1 might be the D (5 bases). DNA for the CDR3: TGTGCCAGCAGTATATCAGGGTCCTACAATGAGCAGTTCTTC. Translated, it gives CASSISGSYNEQFF.